The 18 T cell receptor beta chains below all came from one sample that was sequenced in a study of cytomegalovirus exposure and HLA in healthy donors. This table comes from immunoSEQ multiplex PCR, and its TCRdb copy is limited to in-frame clones, with some not included. Counted here are 150,000 or so clones, 65% to 90% occurring once; the ten biggest clones make up approximately 20%. Specimen: PBMCs. The receptors shown here come from a man between 18 and 35 years old in good health and CMV-seropositive.

The chain joins TRBV6-4 to TRBJ1-1; 8 positions agree with TRBD1. Germline V lookup: CDR1 MRHNA, CDR2 SNTAGT. V dropped 6 bases and J dropped 2; count of bases not matched to a gene: 8. The CDR3 runs to 15 residues. The CDR3 DNA sequence: TGTGCCAGCAGCGAGGGGACAGGTGGTAACACTGAAGCTTTCTTT. Protein sequence: CASSEGTGGNTEAFF.

V is TRBV6-5 and J is TRBJ2-3, with 8 bases aligning to TRBD2. The CDR3 loop spans 16 amino acids. Trimming at V came to 0 bases and at J to 0 bases, leaving 2 bases not matched to a gene. Germline V lookup: CDR1 MNHEY, CDR2 SVGAGI. The CDR3 here is CASSYSASGSTDTQYF. In nucleotides, the CDR3 is TGTGCCAGCAGTTACTCGGCTAGCGGGAGCACAGATACGCAGTATTTT.

This clone has only one observation. The J gene is TRBJ2-2, the V gene TRBV7-7, with 14 positions matching TRBD2. V was clipped by 4 bases and J by 4 bases; unmatched bases: 8. The CDR3 has 18 residues. Germline assignment: CDR1 SSHAT and CDR2 FNYEAQ (reference sequence). CDR3 nucleotides: TGTGCCAGCAGCTCCTCGACTAGCGGGAGGGCTATCACCGGGGAGCTGTTTTTT. This translates into CASSSSTSGRAITGELFF.

The chain couples TRBV9 to TRBJ2-3; tentative D call: TRBD2 (5 bases). CDR3 length equals 13 residues. V dropped 5 bases and J dropped 7 bases, with 14 bases sitting between them. CDR1 and CDR2 (germline): SGDLS, YYNGEE. DNA for the CDR3: TGTGCCAGCAGTAGCGCCTCCGGATATACGCAGTATTTT. Translating it yields CASSSASGYTQYF. The full variable domain, with the rest looked up from reference TRBV9 and TRBJ2-3, is DSGVTQTPKHLITATGQRVTLRCSPRSGDLSVYWYQQSLDQGLQFLIQYYNGEERAKGNILERFSAQQFPDLHSELNLSSLELGDSALYFCASSSASGYTQYFGPGTRLTVL.

The V call is TRBV6-6, the J call TRBJ2-5; TRBD1 might be the D (6 bases). Germline CDR1 MNHNY, CDR2 SVGAGI (reference sequence). The CDR3 spans 12 residues. The V gene lost 2 bases and the J gene lost 12 bases, with 13 bases spanning the gap. The CDR3 is CASSYAQDSEYF. The CDR3 coding sequence is TGTGCCAGCAGTTACGCACAGGACAGTGAGTACTTC.

The CDR3 coding sequence is TGTGCCAGCAGCTTAGACAGGCTCTATGGCTACACCTTC. It translates to CASSLDRLYGYTF. V gene TRBV7-2 combines with J gene TRBJ1-2, with D possibly being TRBD1 (5 bases). The CDR3 totals 13 residues. V shed 1 base and J shed 4 bases, with 7 bases lying between them. CDR1 SGHTA and CDR2 FQGNSA come from the germline V gene. Together with reference TRBV7-2 and TRBJ1-2, the CDR3 gives the full variable domain: GAGVSQSPSNKVTEKGKDVELRCDPISGHTALYWYRQSLGQGLEFLIYFQGNSAPDKSGLPSDRFSAERTGGSVSTLTIQRTQQEDSAVYLCASSLDRLYGYTFGSGTRLTVV.

This sequence joins TRBV12-5 and TRBJ2-1, with 8 bases identical to TRBD1. CDR3 length: 15 residues. Unmatched junction bases numbered 3, after V lost 3 bases and J lost 2 bases. The germline gives CDR1 LGHNT, CDR2 FRNRAP. CDR3 region: CASGFPGGPYNEQFF. CDR3 nucleotides: TGTGCTAGTGGTTTTCCAGGGGGCCCCTACAATGAGCAGTTCTTC. Supplemented by reference TRBV12-5 and TRBJ2-1, the full variable domain reads DARVTQTPRHKVTEMGQEVTMRCQPILGHNTVFWYRQTMMQGLELLAYFRNRAPLDDSGMPKDRFSAEMPDATLATLKIQPSEPRDSAVYFCASGFPGGPYNEQFFGPGTRLTVL.

The chain joins TRBV9 to TRBJ2-5; TRBD2 matches at 8 bases. There are 16 residues in the CDR3. With V trimmed by 0 bases and J by 4 bases, 8 bases remained unmatched. Germline CDR1 SGDLS, CDR2 YYNGEE. The CDR3 region has the DNA TGTGCCAGCAGCGTAGCTACGGGAGGGCCCCCAGAGACCCAGTACTTC. The encoded protein is CASSVATGGPPETQYF.

This chain connects TRBV19 to TRBJ2-7; 8 nucleotides agree with TRBD2. CDR1 and CDR2 from the germline V gene are LNHDA and SQIVND (reference sequence). Trimming cost V 3 bases and J 3 bases; bases outside gene matches: 1. The CDR3 is 13 amino acids. For the CDR3, the DNA is TGTGCCAGTAGTATGAGCGGGAGCTACGAGCAGTACTTC. Protein sequence: CASSMSGSYEQYF.

This chain uses TRBV27 with TRBJ1-1; D might be TRBD1 (5 bases). Trimming removed 8 bases at V and 0 bases at J, with 7 bases between. The CDR3 loop spans 12 amino acids. CDR1 is MNHEY, CDR2 SMNVEV, per germline (reference sequence). The CDR3 sequence is CASGHMNTEAFF. CDR3 coding DNA: TGTGCCAGCGGACACATGAACACTGAAGCTTTCTTT.

On this clone: Other nucleotide sequences from this sample produce the same CDR3. This chain uses TRBV10-3 with TRBJ2-7; TRBD1 aligns across 10 bases. CDR1 and CDR2 (germline): ENHRY, SYGVKD. The length of the CDR3 is 15 residues. Trimming at V came to 4 bases and at J to 1 base, leaving 4 bases not matched to a gene. The CDR3 nucleotides read TGTGCCATCAGTGGACAGGGGGCAGGATCCTACGAGCAGTACTTC. It encodes CAISGQGAGSYEQYF.

The chain is built from TRBV9 and TRBJ2-3; possibly TRBD2 for D (5 bases). Germline lookup yields CDR1 SGDLS and CDR2 YYNGEE. Trimming left V 1 base short and J 4 bases short, with 13 bases between. This CDR3 comprises 15 residues. In nucleotides, the CDR3 is TGTGCCAGCAGCGTATCTCCAGCGGACCCAGATACGCAGTATTTT. This sequence encodes CASSVSPADPDTQYF.

This rearrangement joins TRBV6-5 to TRBJ1-5; 8 bases are a match to TRBD1. Germline CDR1 MNHEY, CDR2 SVGAGI. This CDR3 is built from 13 residues. V lost 5 bases, J lost 6 bases, and 3 bases stayed unmatched. The CDR3, as DNA: TGTGCCAGCAGTCGACAGGGGAGTCAGCCCCAGCATTTT. Translating gives CASSRQGSQPQHF.

The chain uses TRBV6-5 and TRBJ1-1, with 7 bases lining up with TRBD1. With 1 base clipped from V and 4 bases from J, the junction kept 9 bases outside the gene matches. The CDR3 has 16 residues. Per germline, CDR1 MNHEY and CDR2 SVGAGI. The CDR3 spells CASSYFVSGQSTEAFF. Here the CDR3 DNA reads TGTGCCAGCAGTTACTTTGTCTCGGGACAGAGCACTGAAGCTTTCTTT.

The chain recombines TRBV7-2 with TRBJ2-1; the match to TRBD2 covers 11 bases. CDR3 length: 16 residues. Germline V gene lookup returns CDR1 SGHTA and CDR2 FQGNSA. Unmatched junction bases numbered 7, after V lost 5 bases and J lost 4 bases. The chain's CDR3 is CASSPPGTSGYNEQFF. DNA of the CDR3: TGTGCCAGCAGCCCGCCCGGGACTAGCGGATACAATGAGCAGTTCTTC. Complete variable domain (other parts from reference TRBV7-2 and TRBJ2-1): GAGVSQSPSNKVTEKGKDVELRCDPISGHTALYWYRQSLGQGLEFLIYFQGNSAPDKSGLPSDRFSAERTGGSVSTLTIQRTQQEDSAVYLCASSPPGTSGYNEQFFGPGTRLTVL.

The genes are TRBV28 and TRBJ1-2; 8 bases are shared with TRBD1. V trimming: 6 bases; J trimming: 7 bases; junction bases outside the gene matches: 7. The CDR3 length is 13 residues. Germline CDR1 MDHEN, CDR2 SYDVKM. CDR3 in DNA: TGTGCCAGCAGCGAGACAGGGGCGGCTGGCTACACCTTC. The encoded protein is CASSETGAAGYTF.

The rearrangement uses TRBV4-2 and TRBJ2-7; D perhaps matches TRBD1 (6 bases). Trimming took off 3 bases at V and 2 bases at J, with 14 bases between the two ends. This CDR3 has 15 residues. Germline CDR1 reads LGHNA; CDR2 reads YNFKEQ. In nucleotides, the CDR3 is TGTGCCAGCAGCCACCTCCGGGACAAGACCTACGAGCAGTACTTC. Translated: CASSHLRDKTYEQYF.

This chain joins TRBV29-1 and TRBJ2-1, with D hard to call. The CDR3 covers 15 residues. V was clipped by 4 bases and J by 4 bases, with 17 bases between them. Germline CDR1 and CDR2: SQVTM and ANQGSEA. In nucleotides, the CDR3 is TGCAGCGTTGCCCGCCCTCGCGGAACTTACAATGAGCAGTTCTTC. This gives the protein CSVARPRGTYNEQFF.